This T cell receptor beta chain was recorded in a study of sequential checkpoint blockade in melanoma. Germline lookup yields CDR1 MGHRA and CDR2 YSYEKL. V shed 0 bases and J 1 base; nucleotides not matched to a gene: 5. This CDR3 spans 18 amino acids. Sequenced by immunoSEQ multiplex PCR; TCRdb stores in-frame clones only, minus some. Among over 25,000 clones, 60% to 85% were seen once, and the ten largest hold roughly 15%. This sample's treatment: randomized to nivolumab then ipilimumab (arm A) or the reverse (arm B). From thawed PBMCs, live CD3+CD8+ cells negative for CD19 and CD56 were sorted. This TCR was sampled from a human donor with melanoma. Here the sequenced sample was CD8+ T cells sorted from blood (inferred from file names), taken from a patient given nivolumab and ipilimumab in sequence. The chain links TRBV4-1 to TRBJ2-3; 12 bases are shared with TRBD2. As DNA, the CDR3 is TGCGCCAGCAGCCAAGATGACCGGACTAGCGGGGGCACAGATACGCAGTATTTT. It codes for CASSQDDRTSGGTDTQYF.